Presented here are 22 T cell receptor beta chains from one specimen sequenced in a study of T cell responses to AZD1222 COVID-19 vaccine. The data were produced by immunoSEQ multiplex PCR, yet TCRdb's version contains in-frame clones alone and is incomplete. The repertoire holds about 150,000 clones, with about 93% as singletons. Material: peripheral blood, obtained on day 0 of AZD1222 vaccination. These receptors came from an adult in good health.

V is TRBV19 and J is TRBJ1-2, with TRBD1 matching 9 bases. Germline V gene lookup returns CDR1 LNHDA and CDR2 SQIVND (reference sequence). CDR3 length: 15 residues. Trimming removed 7 bases from V and 3 bases from J; junction bases left unmatched: 9. The CDR3 region is CASTVTTGGYYGYTF. In nucleotides, the CDR3 is TGTGCCAGTACCGTCACAACAGGGGGCTACTATGGCTACACCTTC. Supplemented by reference TRBV19 and TRBJ1-2, the full variable domain reads DGGITQSPKYLFRKEGQNVTLSCEQNLNHDAMYWYRQDPGQGLRLIYYSQIVNDFQKGDIAEGYSVSREKKESFPLTVTSAQKNPTAFYLCASTVTTGGYYGYTFGSGTRLTVV.

The chain links TRBV7-2 to TRBJ2-7, with D possibly TRBD1 on 6 matching bases. The CDR3 runs 16 residues. Trimming shortened V by 5 bases and J by 2 bases, and 19 bases separated the two germline ends. The V gene's germline CDR1 is SGHTA and CDR2 FQGNSA. The CDR3: CASSRRMDSRTYEQYF. For the CDR3, the DNA is TGTGCCAGCAGCCGCCGGATGGACAGCCGCACCTACGAGCAGTACTTC.

The chain is built from TRBV14 and TRBJ2-5, with 11 bases matching TRBD1. CDR1 and CDR2 (germline): SGHDN, FVKESK. This CDR3 has 18 residues. J lost 5 bases, V lost 0 bases, and 11 bases had no gene match. As DNA, the CDR3 is TGTGCCAGCAGCCAAGAAATGGTACGGACAGGGGGCCTGGAGACCCAGTACTTC. Amino acids: CASSQEMVRTGGLETQYF.

This clone has a handful of counts. This rearrangement joins TRBV11-2 to TRBJ2-7, with 8 nucleotides matching TRBD2. The CDR3 loop spans 15 amino acids. Per the germline V gene, CDR1 is SGHAT and CDR2 is FQNNGV. J gave up 9 bases and V 4 bases, and 14 bases lay outside the gene matches. This CDR3 reads CASSSKTSGAIRQYF. CDR3 sequence (DNA): TGTGCCAGCAGCTCAAAAACTAGCGGAGCGATAAGGCAGTACTTC.

This chain connects TRBV7-9 to TRBJ1-2; D gene uncertain. The germline gives CDR1 SEHNR, CDR2 FQNEAQ (reference sequence). The ends were cut back, 5 bases at V and 7 bases at J, with 26 bases in the middle. This CDR3 comprises 17 residues. Written as DNA, the CDR3 is TGTGCCAGCAGCCCCCTCCAGCAGAGAAGGACGGAGGGTGGCTACACCTTC. It is translated as CASSPLQQRRTEGGYTF. The variable domain in full, completed from reference TRBV7-9 and TRBJ1-2, reads DTGVSQNPRHKITKRGQNVTFRCDPISEHNRLYWYRQTLGQGPEFLTYFQNEAQLEKSRLLSDRFSAERPKGSFSTLEIQRTEQGDSAMYLCASSPLQQRRTEGGYTFGSGTRLTVV.

V and J are TRBV11-1 and TRBJ2-5; TRBD2 agrees at 9 bases. Germline loops: CDR1 SGHAT, CDR2 FQDESV (reference sequence). The trim removed 3 bases at V and 5 bases at J, leaving 10 bases unmatched. The CDR3 has 16 residues. DNA for the CDR3: TGTGCCAGCAGCTTTCGGGGTTCTAGCGGGACGGAGACCCAGTACTTC. It codes for CASSFRGSSGTETQYF.

The rearrangement uses TRBV7-3 and TRBJ1-1; D is perhaps TRBD1 (5 bases). V dropped 3 bases and J dropped 1 base, with 6 bases sitting between them. CDR3 length: 13 residues. The germline gives CDR1 SGHTA, CDR2 FQGTGA. The CDR3 spells CASSLDTNTEAFF. DNA of the CDR3: TGTGCCAGCAGCTTGGACACGAACACTGAAGCTTTCTTT. The whole variable domain, remainder taken from reference TRBV7-3 and TRBJ1-1, is GAGVSQTPSNKVTEKGKYVELRCDPISGHTALYWYRQSLGQGPEFLIYFQGTGAADDSGLPNDRFFAVRPEGSVSTLKIQRTERGDSAVYLCASSLDTNTEAFFGQGTRLTVV.

The chain recombines TRBV6-2 or TRBV6-3 with TRBJ2-3, with a tentative D call TRBD2 (7 bases). In germline, CDR1 is MNHEY, CDR2 SVGEGT. The CDR3 has 18 amino acids. V lost 2 bases and J 2 bases, leaving 20 bases between the germline ends. CDR3 sequence: CASSYPSLGGGDTDTQYF. CDR3 nucleotide sequence: TGTGCCAGCAGTTACCCCTCCTTAGGGGGAGGGGACACAGATACGCAGTATTTT.

The J gene is TRBJ1-4, the V gene TRBV19; 9 bases fit TRBD1. Losses at the gene ends were 3 bases for V and 4 bases for J; bases not matched to a gene: 9. The germline CDR1 and CDR2 sequences are LNHDA and SQIVND (reference sequence). This CDR3 is built from 17 residues. This chain's CDR3 is CASSIFGQGRFNEKLFF. CDR3 DNA: TGTGCCAGTAGTATTTTCGGACAGGGGCGCTTTAATGAAAAACTGTTTTTT.

The chain couples TRBV4-3 to TRBJ1-2, with D possibly being TRBD1 (6 bases). V lost 4 bases and J 3 bases, leaving 18 bases between the germline ends. CDR3 length: 16 amino acids. From germline, CDR1 is LGHNA and CDR2 YSLEER. DNA for the CDR3: TGCGCCAGCAGCCCGATTGGGGGGGGCGCTGACTATGGCTACACCTTC. Translating gives CASSPIGGGADYGYTF.

The chain links TRBV3-1 (or the pseudogene TRBV3-2) to TRBJ2-7; D perhaps matches TRBD2 (5 bases). Per germline, CDR1 LGHDT and CDR2 YNNKEL (reference sequence). Trimming cost V 4 bases and J 2 bases, with 21 bases left between them. The CDR3 is 17 residues long. The CDR3 loop reads CASSRKNDIPGAYEQYF. As DNA, the CDR3 is TGTGCCAGCAGCCGAAAAAACGACATCCCCGGGGCCTACGAGCAGTACTTC.

This clone came up once. The rearrangement uses TRBV27 and TRBJ2-2; 9 nucleotides match TRBD1. The V gene's germline CDR1 is MNHEY and CDR2 SMNVEV (reference sequence). J lost 5 bases, V lost 5 bases, and 6 bases had no gene match. The CDR3 has 15 residues. DNA of the CDR3: TGTGCCAGCAGTCCTCAACAGGGGGCGACCGGGGAGCTGTTTTTT. Encoded protein: CASSPQQGATGELFF.

The chain is built from TRBV6-6 and TRBJ2-1; 9 positions match TRBD2. The V segment lost 7 bases and the J segment 6 bases; nucleotides outside the gene matches: 7. In germline, CDR1 is MNHNY, CDR2 SVGAGI (reference sequence). The CDR3 consists of 14 residues. The CDR3 sequence is CASNRREGGNEQFF. CDR3 coding DNA: TGTGCCAGCAATCGGCGGGAGGGAGGCAATGAGCAGTTCTTC.

The rearrangement links TRBV28 to TRBJ2-7; D is undetermined. Trimming stripped 5 bases from V and 2 bases from J, with 13 bases between. From germline, CDR1 is MDHEN and CDR2 SYDVKM. There are 14 residues in the CDR3. The CDR3 nucleotides are TGTGCCAGCAGTCGGGTAGTGTTACCCTACGAGCAGTACTTC. Translating it yields CASSRVVLPYEQYF.

On this clone: The germline gene is not matched at one end of the junction; a read error may be the cause. The V and J genes are TRBV4-1 and TRBJ1-1; D is perhaps TRBD1 (5 bases). Per the germline V gene, CDR1 is MGHRA and CDR2 is YSYEKL. The CDR3 consists of 14 residues. The CDR3 reads CARSRQGPNTEAFF. The CDR3 coding sequence is TGCGCCCGCAGCCGGCAGGGACCGAACACTGAAGCTTTCTTT.

The chain uses TRBV7-2 and TRBJ2-7; TRBD2 matches at 13 bases. The CDR3 is 18 residues long. V shed 3 bases and J 5 bases; nucleotides not matched to a gene: 13. Germline-derived CDR1 and CDR2 are SGHTA and FQGNSA. CDR3 nucleotide sequence: TGTGCCAGCAGCTTGGGGGTAGTCTGGACTAGCGGGAGAAACGAGCAGTACTTC. Translation gives CASSLGVVWTSGRNEQYF. Using reference TRBV7-2 and TRBJ2-7 for the parts outside the CDR3, the full variable domain is GAGVSQSPSNKVTEKGKDVELRCDPISGHTALYWYRQSLGQGLEFLIYFQGNSAPDKSGLPSDRFSAERTGGSVSTLTIQRTQQEDSAVYLCASSLGVVWTSGRNEQYFGPGTRLTVT.

The chain uses TRBV28 and TRBJ2-7; a weak D match, TRBD2 (6 bases). Between the trimmed V and J ends, which lost 11 bases and 1 base, there was a span of 18 bases. The CDR3 loop spans 14 amino acids. CDR1 MDHEN and CDR2 SYDVKM come from the germline V gene. The CDR3 reads CAHSRQRGSYEQYF. CDR3 DNA sequence: TGTGCCCACAGTCGTCAACGGGGGTCCTACGAGCAGTACTTC.

The gene calls are TRBV19 and TRBJ2-1; the match to TRBD1 covers 7 bases. Germline lookup yields CDR1 LNHDA and CDR2 SQIVND (reference sequence). After removal of 6 bases from V and 2 bases from J, the junction contained 7 bases not matched to a gene. The CDR3 runs to 15 residues. CDR3 sequence (DNA): TGTGCCAGTAGCAAGAGGGACAGTACCTACAATGAGCAGTTCTTC. It codes for CASSKRDSTYNEQFF.

The chain couples TRBV2 to TRBJ1-1, with no clear D. V was pared by 4 bases and J by 1 base, with 10 bases between. CDR3 length equals 14 residues. Germline V CDR1 and CDR2: SNHLY, FYNNEI. CDR3 DNA sequence: TGTGCCAGCAGTGGGGAACACAAGAACACTGAAGCTTTCTTT. It is translated as CASSGEHKNTEAFF. The variable domain in full, with the rest retrieved from reference TRBV2 and TRBJ1-1, is EPEVTQTPSHQVTQMGQEVILRCVPISNHLYFYWYRQILGQKVEFLVSFYNNEISEKSEIFDDQFSVERPDGSNFTLKIRSTKLEDSAMYFCASSGEHKNTEAFFGQGTRLTVV.

The chain uses TRBV9 and TRBJ1-1, with D possibly TRBD1 on 6 matching bases. Germline CDR1 SGDLS, CDR2 YYNGEE. The CDR3 is 12 amino acids. Trimming left V 4 bases short and J 12 bases short, with 16 bases between. The CDR3 DNA sequence: TGTGCCAGCAGCAACTACCAGGGGCAGCCTTTCTTT. Translation gives CASSNYQGQPFF.

The gene calls are TRBV5-4 and TRBJ1-1; D may be TRBD1 (5 bases). The ends were cut back, 4 bases at V and 4 bases at J, with 20 bases in the middle. This CDR3 region has 16 residues. Germline loops: CDR1 SGHNT, CDR2 YYREEE (reference sequence). CDR3 sequence (DNA): TGTGCCAGCAGCGACCAACCGACAGCCATTAGCACTGAAGCTTTCTTT. This codes for CASSDQPTAISTEAFF.

The V and J genes are TRBV2 and TRBJ2-7; perhaps TRBD1 as D (6 bases). This CDR3 spans 18 amino acids. In germline, CDR1 is SNHLY, CDR2 FYNNEI. The germline V and J ends were trimmed by 6 bases and 0 bases, with 24 bases remaining between them. The DNA of the CDR3 is TGTGCCAGCAGCCCCGGAGGTATCGGGACACTGACCTCCTACGAGCAGTACTTC. Protein: CASSPGGIGTLTSYEQYF.